This TCR beta chain was profiled in a study of CD8+ T cells in alopecia areata. The wider study: Patients took tofacitinib for 6 to 18 months, followed by 6 drug-free months. The study, taken as a whole, reports: Normal skin contains resident alphabeta T cells, and these are also sequenced in scalp samples. For lesional scalp, especially alopecia totalis/universalis, clonality was higher than in normal scalp.

Reverse transcribed after extraction, RNA yielded cDNA as the sequencing template. Profiled with immunoSEQ multiplex PCR; TCRdb holds only in-frame clones, not every one. The sample has about 140,000 clones; approximately 50% are singletons. Turning to this clone: Antigen specificity is unknown.

Collected material from alopecia areata patients comprised lesional scalp punch biopsies and peripheral blood. Germline V gene sequence: CDR1 SEHNR, CDR2 FQNEAQ (reference sequence). Trimming shortened V by 5 bases and J by 6 bases, and 16 bases separated the two germline ends. CDR3 length: 14 residues. J is TRBJ1-2 and V is TRBV7-9; D unclear. The sequenced sample was CD4+ T cells sorted from blood, obtained at week 0. The receptor was isolated from a human donor with alopecia areata. The CDR3 region has the DNA TGTGCCAGCAGCACAGAGTTCCAGGAAAATGGCTACACCTTC. It is translated as CASSTEFQENGYTF.